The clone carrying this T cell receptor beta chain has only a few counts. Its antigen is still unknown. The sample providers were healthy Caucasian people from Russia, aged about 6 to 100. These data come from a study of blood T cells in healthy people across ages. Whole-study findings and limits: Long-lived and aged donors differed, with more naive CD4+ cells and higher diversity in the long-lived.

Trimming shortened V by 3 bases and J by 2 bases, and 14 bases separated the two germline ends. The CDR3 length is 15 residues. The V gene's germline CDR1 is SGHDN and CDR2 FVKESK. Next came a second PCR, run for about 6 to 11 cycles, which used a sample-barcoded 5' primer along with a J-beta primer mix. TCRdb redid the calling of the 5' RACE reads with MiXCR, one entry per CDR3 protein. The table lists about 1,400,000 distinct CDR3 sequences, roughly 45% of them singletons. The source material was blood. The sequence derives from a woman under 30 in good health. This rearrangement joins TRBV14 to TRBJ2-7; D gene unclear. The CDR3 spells CASSHEHDLPYEQYF. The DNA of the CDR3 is TGTGCCAGCAGCCACGAACACGACTTACCCTACGAGCAGTACTTC.